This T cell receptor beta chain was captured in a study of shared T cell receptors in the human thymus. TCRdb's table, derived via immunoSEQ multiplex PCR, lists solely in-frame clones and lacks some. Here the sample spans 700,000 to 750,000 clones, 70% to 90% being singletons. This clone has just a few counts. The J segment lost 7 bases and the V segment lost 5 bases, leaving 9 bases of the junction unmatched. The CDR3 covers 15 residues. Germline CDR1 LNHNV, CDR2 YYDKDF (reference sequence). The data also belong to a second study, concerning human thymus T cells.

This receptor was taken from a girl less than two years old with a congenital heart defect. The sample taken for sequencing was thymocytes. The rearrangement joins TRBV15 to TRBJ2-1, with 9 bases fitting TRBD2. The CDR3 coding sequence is TGTGCCACCAGCGAATCGGGCCTAGCGGGAAATGAGCAGTTCTTC. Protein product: CATSESGLAGNEQFF.